This is a list of T cell receptor beta chains from one sample in a study of blood T cell repertoires in COVID-19. Using immunoSEQ multiplex PCR, the repertoire was profiled, and TCRdb retains in-frame clones only, with some absent. The table records 95,000 to 100,000 clones, roughly four fifths of them present only once. The specimen sequenced was peripheral blood. The source is a man in his 70s with acute or convalescent COVID-19. Both conserved end residues are trimmed from each CDR3. Each record gives: J gene, V gene, D gene, clone size, CDR3 protein. D genes are given only for firm matches. Only some rows state a clone size, as once, few, many or a class for expanded clones.

TRBJ2-1,TRBV19,TRBD2,-,ASMLAGAYNEQF
TRBJ1-5,TRBV21-1,-,-,ASSKPRDSYSNQPQH
TRBJ1-5,TRBV24-1,-,-,ATSEGSFNQPQH
TRBJ2-7,TRBV28,TRBD1,-,ASSSRQGRFEQY
TRBJ2-7,TRBV2,-,few,ASRSLAGGSYEQY
TRBJ1-1,TRBV19,-,-,ATRGHLNTEAF
TRBJ1-2,TRBV6-1,-,-,ASSDPAGADYGYT
TRBJ2-4,TRBV28,-,-,ASSLMTEAKNIQY
TRBJ1-1,TRBV10-1,-,-,ASTATANTEAF
TRBJ2-7,TRBV11-2,TRBD2,-,ASSLVRLKRTSGNYEQY
TRBJ1-2,TRBV19,TRBD1,-,ATKNGQEYGYT
TRBJ1-2,TRBV6-5,-,-,ASSSRAGYT
TRBJ2-3,TRBV5-1,-,-,ASSSEQGSSNTQY
TRBJ1-5,TRBV6-2/TRBV6-3,-,-,ASSYSAGNQPQH
TRBJ2-6,TRBV7-9,-,-,ASIPLVELSGANVLT
TRBJ2-2,TRBV11-3,-,-,ASSSRTARAGELF
TRBJ1-1,TRBV3-1/TRBV3-2,TRBD1,-,ASSQDGQGRNAF
TRBJ2-4,TRBV2,-,-,ASSERETRVNIQY
TRBJ1-1,TRBV25-1,TRBD1,-,ASNRGSLAF
TRBJ1-1,TRBV29-1,-,-,SVEGTGEAF
TRBJ1-2,TRBV29-1,-,-,SGQRGADAYGYT
TRBJ1-1,TRBV18,-,-,ASSRLEGVGAF
TRBJ2-1,TRBV27,-,-,ATQQGSNSYNEQF
TRBJ1-1,TRBV11-2,-,-,ASSSFRGGPITEAF
TRBJ1-2,TRBV6-5,TRBD1,-,ATRQGGGYT
TRBJ2-3,TRBV5-4,-,-,ASSLELIGDTQY
TRBJ1-5,TRBV9,-,-,ASSVEGTGRARGQPQH
TRBJ2-7,TRBV5-5,-,-,ASSLDWGFSYEQY
TRBJ2-3,TRBV2,-,-,ASRAFPDTQY
TRBJ1-1,TRBV7-9,-,-,ASSLTGFNTEAF
TRBJ2-1,TRBV7-3,-,few,ASSFVPGNEQF
TRBJ2-5,TRBV11-1,TRBD1,-,ASSLAWGTGQETQY
TRBJ2-7,TRBV5-4,TRBD2,-,ASSPAGVYEQY
TRBJ2-3,TRBV13,TRBD1,-,ASSPRPLTGELDTDTQY
TRBJ1-1,TRBV2,-,few,ASSSNRRVNTEAF
TRBJ1-2,TRBV20-1,TRBD1,-,SASDSGGGSLDGYT
TRBJ2-2,TRBV9,TRBD2,few,ASSVTSGRTGELF
TRBJ1-2,TRBV18,TRBD1,-,ASSPDRAGGYT
TRBJ2-1,TRBV10-3,TRBD2,-,AISEGLDYNEQF
TRBJ2-5,TRBV19,-,-,ASSTRREAPQETQY
TRBJ2-7,TRBV29-1,-,-,SVVAQGASYEQY
TRBJ2-5,TRBV7-2,-,-,ASSFQGSETQY
TRBJ1-3,TRBV24-1,TRBD1,few,ATGDRGGTIY
TRBJ1-6,TRBV3-1/TRBV3-2,-,-,ASSQDGGTPLH
TRBJ2-7,TRBV5-1,-,-,ASSLVSGYEQY
TRBJ2-1,TRBV6-5,TRBD1,-,ASSYRDRGLEQF